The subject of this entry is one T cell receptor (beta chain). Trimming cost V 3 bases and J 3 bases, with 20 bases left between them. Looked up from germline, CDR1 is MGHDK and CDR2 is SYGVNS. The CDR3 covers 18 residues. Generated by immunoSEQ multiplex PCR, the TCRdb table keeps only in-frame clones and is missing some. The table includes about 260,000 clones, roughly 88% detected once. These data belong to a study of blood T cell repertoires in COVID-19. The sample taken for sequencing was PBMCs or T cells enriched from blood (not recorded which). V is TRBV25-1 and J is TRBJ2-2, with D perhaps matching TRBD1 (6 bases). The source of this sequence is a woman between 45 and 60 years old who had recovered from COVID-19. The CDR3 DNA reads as TGTGCCAGCAGTGATAGGTTGTTTACAGGGCGGGACACCGGGGAGCTGTTTTTT. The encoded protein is CASSDRLFTGRDTGELFF.